The 27 T cell receptor beta chains below come from one sample, sequenced in a study of type 1 regulatory T cells. A single record per CDR3 protein comes from TCRdb applying MiXCR to the reads. Among about 74,000 distinct CDR3 sequences listed, around 68% were seen once. No antigen is known for these receptors. The source material was cultured T cells, either the whole culture or a sorted T cell fraction (not recorded which). Indicated subset: Tr1-enriched cell product generated in vitro against host alloantigens. These receptors originate from a human donor in good health.

V gene TRBV6-5 combines with J gene TRBJ1-1; TRBD1 might be the D (5 bases). With 6 bases removed from V and 0 bases from J, the gap between germline ends came to 11 bases. Germline lookup yields CDR1 MNHEY and CDR2 SVGAGI. This CDR3 region has 14 residues. CDR3: CASRQWTLNTEAFF. The CDR3 coding sequence is TGTGCCAGCAGACAATGGACACTGAACACTGAAGCTTTCTTT.

V and J are TRBV2 and TRBJ2-1, with D maybe TRBD2 (6 bases). The CDR3 spans 15 residues. Germline CDR1 is SNHLY and CDR2 is FYNNEI. Trimming took 11 bases from V and 2 from J, leaving 19 bases between them. The CDR3 loop reads CACLLGSGAYNEQFF. The CDR3 DNA is TGTGCCTGCCTCCTGGGTAGCGGAGCCTACAATGAGCAGTTCTTC. Full variable domain (missing parts from reference TRBV2 and TRBJ2-1): EPEVTQTPSHQVTQMGQEVILRCVPISNHLYFYWYRQILGQKVEFLVSFYNNEISEKSEIFDDQFSVERPDGSNFTLKIRSTKLEDSAMYFCACLLGSGAYNEQFFGPGTRLTVL.

As to this clonotype: A junction end diverges from the germline sequence, so it may reflect a read error. This chain links TRBV27 with TRBJ2-1, with D tentatively TRBD1 (7 bases). There are 16 residues in the CDR3. The germline V gene encodes CDR1 MNHEY and CDR2 SMNVEV (reference sequence). The DNA for the CDR3 is TGTGCCAGCAGTCCCGGACTAAGCAGGGGGGTGAATGTGCAGTTCTTC. Translated: CASSPGLSRGVNVQFF.

As concerns this clonotype: The junction departs from germline at one end; a sequencing error may be responsible. This chain uses TRBV20-1 with TRBJ2-3, with TRBD2 matching over 8 bases. The germline V gene encodes CDR1 DFQATT and CDR2 SNEGSKA (reference sequence). The CDR3 is made up of 13 amino acids. CDR3 in DNA: TGCAGTGCTATTAGCGGGACCACAGATACTCAGTATTTT. This codes for CSAISGTTDTQYF.

The rearrangement uses TRBV5-6 and TRBJ2-7; D tentatively reads TRBD1 or TRBD2 (6 bases each). Looked up from germline, CDR1 is SGHDT and CDR2 is YYEEEE. Trimming left V 2 bases short and J 6 bases short, with 12 bases between. This CDR3 is 13 amino acids long. The DNA of the CDR3 is TGTGCCAGCAGCTTCTCCGGGGGCGGCGAGCAGTACTTC. This sequence encodes CASSFSGGGEQYF.

This chain links TRBV7-9 with TRBJ2-7; D unresolved. In germline, CDR1 is SEHNR, CDR2 FQNEAQ (reference sequence). The germline V and J ends were trimmed by 1 base and 0 bases, with 10 bases remaining between them. CDR3 size: 15 residues. The CDR3: CASSLGSKSSYEQYF. The DNA for the CDR3 is TGTGCCAGCAGCTTAGGGTCCAAGAGCTCCTACGAGCAGTACTTC.

The chain carries TRBV12-3 or TRBV12-4 and TRBJ2-5; possibly TRBD1 for D (6 bases). V was shortened by 5 bases and J by 1 base, with 17 bases between the two germline ends. CDR3 length: 16 amino acids. CDR3 sequence: CASSPGDRPTQETQYF. The CDR3, as DNA: TGTGCCAGCAGTCCAGGTGACAGGCCGACCCAAGAGACCCAGTACTTC.

This clonotype was recorded a few times. Germline is not matched at one junction end, which may reflect a read error. CDR3 residues: CASSPTGLAGSYSEQFF. The CDR3 DNA is TGTGCCAGCAGCCCTACGGGACTAGCGGGATCCTACAGTGAGCAGTTCTTC. The chain employs TRBV6-5 and TRBJ2-1; 13 bases agree with TRBD2. The CDR3 runs to 17 residues. In germline, CDR1 is MNHEY, CDR2 SVGAGI.

V usage is TRBV7-8 and J usage is TRBJ1-2; maybe TRBD1 (6 bases). Germline CDR1 SGHVS, CDR2 FQNEAQ. Trimming pared 5 bases from V and 0 bases from J, leaving 22 bases between. The CDR3 spans 18 residues. CDR3 sequence reads: CASSKGGGRVSANYGYTF. CDR3 coding DNA: TGTGCCAGCAGCAAGGGCGGGGGGCGAGTTTCGGCTAACTATGGCTACACCTTC.

Written as DNA, the CDR3 is TGCGCCAGCAGCCAAAAGACAGGCTACGAGCAGTACTTC. It translates to CASSQKTGYEQYF. The chain couples TRBV4-1 to TRBJ2-7, with a possible D match to TRBD1 (6 bases). Trimming stripped 2 bases from V and 3 bases from J, with 8 bases between. Germline lookup yields CDR1 MGHRA and CDR2 YSYEKL. This CDR3 region has 13 residues.

This sequence joins TRBV6-2 or TRBV6-3 and TRBJ2-7, with 9 bases aligning to TRBD1. The CDR3 has 13 amino acids. The V gene's germline CDR1 is MNHEY and CDR2 SVGEGT. V gave up 7 bases and J gave up 4 bases; unmatched junction bases: 5. Written as DNA, the CDR3 is TGTGCCAGCACGACAGGGGGTGTTTACGAGCAGTACTTC. Translated: CASTTGGVYEQYF.

This clonotype qualifies as medium-sized. The chain carries TRBV27 and TRBJ2-7; 8 bases are shared with TRBD1. Germline CDR1 reads MNHEY; CDR2 reads SMNVEV (reference sequence). Trimming at V came to 5 bases and at J to 6 bases, leaving 9 bases not matched to a gene. The CDR3 extends over 14 amino acids. CDR3 loop: CASSPQAGGFEQYF. The CDR3 coding sequence is TGTGCCAGCAGTCCACAGGCAGGGGGCTTCGAGCAGTACTTC.

The chain employs TRBV20-1 and TRBJ2-1; D may be TRBD2 (5 bases). V lost 3 bases and J 7 bases, leaving 16 bases between the germline ends. This CDR3 region has 14 residues. The germline V gene has CDR1 DFQATT and CDR2 SNEGSKA (reference sequence). The CDR3 loop is CSASERTLGNEQFF. CDR3 nucleotides: TGCAGTGCTAGTGAACGGACTCTGGGTAATGAGCAGTTCTTC.

The chain is built from TRBV4-2 and TRBJ2-5, with D unclear. The V and J ends lost 1 base and 4 bases respectively, with 7 bases between them. Germline V gene data show CDR1 as LGHNA and CDR2 as YNFKEQ. The length of the CDR3 is 13 residues. The CDR3 DNA follows: TGTGCCAGCAGCCAAGGTTTAGGAGAGACCCAGTACTTC. Encoded protein: CASSQGLGETQYF.

This clonotype was seen more than once but under ten times. The gene calls are TRBV27 and TRBJ2-7; D gene unclear. V dropped 0 bases and J dropped 5 bases, with 8 bases sitting between them. This CDR3 comprises 13 residues. Germline CDR1 is MNHEY and CDR2 is SMNVEV (reference sequence). In nucleotides, the CDR3 is TGTGCCAGCAGTTTATCGGGCAGTCACGAGCAGTACTTC. As protein: CASSLSGSHEQYF.

The chain uses TRBV14 and TRBJ2-1; D not resolved. Germline V gene lookup returns CDR1 SGHDN and CDR2 FVKESK. This CDR3 region has 12 residues. Trimming took off 1 base at V and 3 bases at J, with 1 base between the two ends. The CDR3 sequence is CASSQGYNEQFF. For the CDR3, the DNA is TGTGCCAGCAGCCAAGGCTACAATGAGCAGTTCTTC.

CDR3 sequence (DNA): TGTGCCAGCAGCCCGGGGACGCCCTCATACAATGAGCAGTTCTTC. Its translation is CASSPGTPSYNEQFF. This chain links TRBV7-2 with TRBJ2-1; D might be TRBD1 or TRBD2, each matching 5 bases. Germline-derived CDR1 and CDR2 are SGHTA and FQGNSA. This CDR3 region has 15 residues. Deletions cut 5 bases from V and 4 bases from J, with 15 bases between.

The chain joins TRBV20-1 to TRBJ2-7, with 8 bases identical to TRBD1. Germline CDR1 reads DFQATT; CDR2 reads SNEGSKA (reference sequence). The CDR3 is 13 residues long. Trimming took 7 bases from V and 5 from J; bases not matched to a gene: 10. CDR3 amino acids: CSVSGQGLDEQYF. CDR3 nucleotides: TGCAGTGTATCTGGACAGGGTCTCGACGAGCAGTACTTC.

This rearrangement joins TRBV12-3 or TRBV12-4 to TRBJ1-6, with unresolved D. The CDR3 is made up of 13 amino acids. V lost 6 bases and J 5 bases, leaving 8 bases between the germline ends. CDR3 sequence (DNA): TGTGCCAGCAGAAACGGGAATAATTCACCCCTCCACTTT. This codes for CASRNGNNSPLHF.

This chain uses TRBV20-1 with TRBJ2-3; TRBD1 or TRBD2 may be the D gene (5 bases each). The germline V gene encodes CDR1 DFQATT and CDR2 SNEGSKA (reference sequence). This CDR3 region has 12 residues. V was trimmed by 6 bases and J by 6 bases, leaving 13 bases between them. Here the CDR3 reads CSAGTHWDTQYF. Here the CDR3 DNA reads TGCAGTGCAGGGACCCACTGGGATACGCAGTATTTT.

As to this clonotype: The germline gene is not matched at one end of the junction; a read error may be the cause. The chain employs TRBV12-3 or TRBV12-4 and TRBJ1-3, with 7 bases matching TRBD1. This CDR3 has 15 residues. Here the CDR3 reads CASTDRVNSGSTIYF. The CDR3 DNA reads TGTGCCAGCACCGACAGGGTAAACTCTGGAAGCACCATATATTTT.

The V and J genes are TRBV10-2 and TRBJ2-5; 7 bases fit TRBD2. The germline V gene encodes CDR1 WSHSY and CDR2 SAAADI. The CDR3 is 12 residues long. V trimming: 3 bases; J trimming: 5 bases; junction bases outside the gene matches: 0. CDR3 sequence (DNA): TGCGCCAGCAGTGAACTAGCGGAGACCCAGTACTTC. This sequence encodes CASSELAETQYF.

CDR3 loop: CASSAGTSGIYEQYF. DNA of the CDR3: TGTGCCAGCAGCGCCGGGACTAGCGGGATCTACGAGCAGTACTTC. The chain recombines TRBV11-2 with TRBJ2-7; TRBD2 matches 13 bases. V lost 5 bases to trimming and J lost 3 bases; unmatched junction nucleotides: 4. The length of the CDR3 is 15 residues. Per the germline V gene, CDR1 is SGHAT and CDR2 is FQNNGV.

The gene calls are TRBV5-1 and TRBJ1-1; a weak D match, TRBD1 (6 bases). This CDR3 contains 15 residues. Trimming removed 0 bases at V and 6 bases at J, with 15 bases between. Per the germline V gene, CDR1 is SGHRS and CDR2 is YFSETQ. The CDR3 DNA sequence: TGCGCCAGCAGCTTGGAAGGGGGGTTTTCACCTGAAGCTTTCTTT. Translation gives CASSLEGGFSPEAFF.

In its sample, this clonotype was seen a few times. The chain is built from TRBV20-1 and TRBJ1-2, with 11 bases fitting TRBD1. Germline CDR1 is DFQATT and CDR2 is SNEGSKA (reference sequence). The J segment lost 8 bases and the V segment lost 2 bases, leaving 10 bases of the junction unmatched. The CDR3 loop spans 15 amino acids. CDR3 DNA: TGCAGTGCTAGATCCGGACAGGGGGCTCTTAAAGGCTACACCTTC. As protein: CSARSGQGALKGYTF.

This clonotype was seen just once. This chain links TRBV25-1 with TRBJ2-7; tentative D call: TRBD2 (5 bases). Looked up from germline, CDR1 is MGHDK and CDR2 is SYGVNS. The CDR3 spans 16 residues. V lost 5 bases and J lost 2, with 19 bases in between. The CDR3 DNA follows: TGTGCCAGCAGTTCTTCTCTTTGGACTGGGCCCTACGAGCAGTACTTC. Translation gives CASSSSLWTGPYEQYF.

The genes are TRBV5-1 and TRBJ2-3; tentative D call: TRBD1 (6 bases). The length of the CDR3 is 15 residues. Between the trimmed V and J ends, which lost 5 bases and 3 bases, there was a span of 16 bases. From germline, CDR1 is SGHRS and CDR2 YFSETQ. CDR3 amino acids: CASRGTPARTDTQYF. The CDR3 bases are TGCGCCAGCAGGGGGACACCCGCTCGGACAGATACGCAGTATTTT.